This TCR beta chain was profiled in a study of shared clonotypes between healthy human individuals (dated by TCRdb to about 2020). Study-wide context: A couple of women and three men aged 18 to 49 years were included in the cohort. Per donor, three plates each were used for CD4 naive and CD4 memory, two for CD8 naive, and one for CD8 memory. Blood TCR repertoires of a handful of healthy adults were deeply sequenced to estimate repertoire size and the extent of clonotype sharing between individuals. To increase sequencing depth and limit assay-specific biases, TCR repertoire library preparation and sequencing were carried out by different laboratories using diverse techniques. Leukapheresis yielded between about 0.8 and 8.9 billion PBMCs per donor.

TCR CDR3 regions were amplified from genomic DNA by multiplex PCR using the deep immunoSEQ assay. Extracted genomic DNA from each cell subset was spread evenly across all wells of several immunoSEQ 96-well plates, with each plate serving as a replicate. Each replicate PCR for sorted subsets received about 220 ng genomic DNA, equal to tens of thousands of T cell genomes. Purified libraries were quantified with a Qubit 3.0 fluorometer, sized on a Bioanalyzer 2100, and re-quantified with the KAPA Library Quantification kit. Each immunoSEQ 96-well plate was sequenced on its own single-read 150-cycle Illumina NextSeq 550 flow cell. Processing in the source paper ran as follows. Because the immunoSEQ output included only junctional sequences and no quality scores, the filtering could not be the same as the filtering used for full-length reads. Sequences were annotated with PyIR, a Python wrapper for IgBLAST v1.9, using IMGT germline references to assign V/J genes and CDR3. Reads were removed for weak V/J assignments (E-value above 1e-6), missing CDR3, stop codons, out-of-frame junctions, or ambiguous translated residues. V3J clonotypes were defined by identical inferred V gene, J gene, and CDR3 amino acid sequence. Percentage overlap between repertoires was computed as shared unique clonotypes divided by the size of the smaller repertoire. RTK rarefaction, the Chao1 estimator, and Recon v2.1 estimates of unobserved clonotypes were used to assess repertoire richness. For all TCRbeta clonotypes obtained by the gDNA method from several donors, generation probabilities were computed with OLGA. TCRdb provides this immuneACCESS table in a form limited to in-frame rearrangements. Some clones are lacking; in checked studies, under half of them reflect an unresolved V gene, and why the rest are absent is not known. Clonal size and the V and J genes are those of that table, whereas D and trimming came from the DNA. The sample table lists 2 million to 3 million clones, approximately 94% of them with a count of one. The ten largest clones take up more than 0.35% of the sample.

CDR1 is given as MNHNY and CDR2 as SVGAGI, both from the germline V gene (reference sequence). The CDR3 measures 12 amino acids from cysteine to phenylalanine. The retained sequence is limited to the CDR3, 36 bases, with the frame set at the first base. At the junction V is shortened by 6 bases and J by 10 bases, with 13 bases in between. As to this clone: What this receptor recognizes is not known. Base qualities are not at hand, and no much larger clone is one base apart.

What the research found in general, with its limitations: The small number of donors limited the genetic and exposure-history diversity represented. Only blood was sampled, and tissue TCR repertoires likely differ from those in blood. Estimated clonotype richness was generally larger for naive than for memory subsets. Higher generation probabilities were observed for clonotypes shared by all four sorted-subset donors than for non-shared clonotypes. Even with the large sequencing depth, rarefaction of the sorted-subset datasets indicated that sequencing was incomplete. Pairwise subsampling led to the expectation that sequencing depth would affect the degree of clonotype sharing among donors. When a handful of donors were compared, the shared fraction of clonotypes was about 5.4% for naive CD4, 3% to 4% for naive CD8, more than 2% for memory CD4, and 0.4% for memory CD8.

The donors were healthy, HIV-negative adults who had no recently reported acute infections or vaccinations. All donors were Caucasian adults living in Nashville, Tennessee, USA. CD4+ T cells were enriched through magnetic negative selection, after which naive cells were positively selected on CD45RA and the remaining negative fraction served as the memory subset. Blood was obtained by leukapheresis, after which PBMCs were separated by Ficoll-Histopaque density gradient centrifugation and cryopreserved in liquid nitrogen vapor phase. Analytical flow cytometry was used to check the purity and quantity of every magnetically sorted T cell population. Genomic DNA was isolated from every sorted fraction and measured by UV absorbance on a Nanodrop 2000c.

The chain couples TRBV6-6 to TRBJ2-1; D gene: possibly TRBD2, on 5 matching bases. This clonotype was sampled from a man aged 18-30 years in good health. Some clones in this sample may be carry-over from other donors' samples. The sample was naive CD4+ T cells from PBMCs. The cell subset or site label corresponds to: CD45RA+ positively selected. The CDR3 has the sequence CASSLPSGEQFF. The nucleotide sequence is given as TGTGCCAGCAGCCTCCCATCGGGGGAGCAGTTCTTC.